Sequencing of this TCR beta chain was carried out in a study of cytomegalovirus exposure and HLA in healthy donors. The study's findings and limits: The majority of CMV-associated TCR beta chains were reported as apparently HLA-restricted in a later analysis. Some TCR beta chains (approximately 180 of them) were listed as cytomegalovirus-associated. Researchers reported in a later analysis that common viral pathogens appeared linked to several top clusters. It has been reported that TCR beta sequences accurately predicted the HLA-A and HLA-B alleles of most subjects.

In germline, CDR1 is SGHAT, CDR2 FQNNGV. Trimming took 5 bases from V and 3 from J; bases not matched to a gene: 3. The CDR3 extends over 13 amino acids. For this clone: As yet, its antigen is unknown.

PCR was performed using 60 Vbeta and 13 Jbeta primers. The repertoire was sequenced with immunoSEQ multiplex PCR; TCRdb's copy has only in-frame clones and lacks some. The data hold some 150,000 clones, with roughly 82% observed a single time. Sequencing input: PBMCs. The sequence came from a male donor in good health and CMV-seronegative. The rearrangement links TRBV11-2 to TRBJ2-7, with 8 bases fitting TRBD2. The CDR3 loop reads CASSPGTSYEQYF. The CDR3 DNA is TGTGCCAGCAGCCCCGGGACTAGCTACGAGCAGTACTTC.